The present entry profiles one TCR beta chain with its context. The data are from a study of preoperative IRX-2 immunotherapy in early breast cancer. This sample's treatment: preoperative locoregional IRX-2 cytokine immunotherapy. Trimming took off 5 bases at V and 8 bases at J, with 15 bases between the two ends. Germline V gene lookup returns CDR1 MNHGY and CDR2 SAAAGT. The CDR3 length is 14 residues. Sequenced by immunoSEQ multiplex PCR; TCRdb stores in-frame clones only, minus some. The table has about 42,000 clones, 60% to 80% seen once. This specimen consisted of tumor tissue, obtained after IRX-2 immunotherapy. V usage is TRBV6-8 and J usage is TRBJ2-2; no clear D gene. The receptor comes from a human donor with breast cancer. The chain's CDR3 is CASSETGGRGELFF. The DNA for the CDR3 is TGTGCCAGCAGTGAGACCGGCGGAAGGGGGGAGCTGTTTTTT.